The 13 T cell receptor beta chains below all came from one sample that was sequenced in a study of T cell responses to AZD1222 COVID-19 vaccine. Produced via immunoSEQ multiplex PCR; TCRdb's table is partial and in-frame only. The sample contains some 130,000 clones, 90% of which appear only once. The sample consisted of peripheral blood, taken on day 0 of AZD1222 vaccination. All receptors come from an adult in good health.

The V and J genes are TRBV24-1 and TRBJ2-2; 7 nucleotides match TRBD1. The ends lost 3 bases at V and 7 bases at J; junction bases unmatched: 13. The CDR3 has 17 residues. Germline CDR1 and CDR2: KGHDR and SFDVKD. The CDR3 loop reads CATSDALTGNAGGELFF. The DNA of the CDR3 is TGTGCCACCAGTGATGCCCTGACAGGGAATGCTGGCGGGGAGCTGTTTTTT.

The rearrangement links TRBV7-8 to TRBJ1-1; 10 nucleotides agree with TRBD1. CDR1 and CDR2 from the germline V gene are SGHVS and FQNEAQ. V shed 3 bases, J shed 7 bases, and the junction held 2 bases outside the gene matches. The CDR3 has 13 residues. The CDR3 DNA reads as TGTGCCAGCAGCTTGGACAGGGGGGATGAAGCTTTCTTT. This translates into CASSLDRGDEAFF.

This chain uses TRBV6-2 or TRBV6-3 with TRBJ1-2; 7 nucleotides agree with TRBD1. Losses at the gene ends were 5 bases for V and 0 bases for J; bases not matched to a gene: 12. Germline V lookup: CDR1 MNHEY, CDR2 SVGEGT. The CDR3 contains 17 residues. Here the CDR3 reads CASSTIGTVTPNYGYTF. CDR3 DNA sequence: TGTGCCAGCAGTACCATCGGGACAGTCACACCTAACTATGGCTACACCTTC.

The gene calls are TRBV4-1 and TRBJ2-1; 7 bases align to TRBD1. CDR1 and CDR2 (germline): MGHRA, YSYEKL. V lost 5 bases to trimming and J lost 3 bases; unmatched junction nucleotides: 10. The CDR3 has 16 residues. CDR3 sequence (DNA): TGCGCCAGCAGCGTTCACCTGAACAGGGGCTACAATGAGCAGTTCTTC. Its protein product is CASSVHLNRGYNEQFF.

The chain employs TRBV29-1 and TRBJ2-7; 8 bases match TRBD1. V shed 8 bases, J shed 3 bases, and the junction held 9 bases outside the gene matches. The CDR3 consists of 13 residues. Per germline, CDR1 SQVTM and CDR2 ANQGSEA. CDR3 nucleotide sequence: TGCAGCCCTAGGACAGGGACGGTCTACGAGCAGTACTTC. Its translation is CSPRTGTVYEQYF.

The CDR3 region has the DNA TGCAGCCACGAGGACAGGGTAAACACTGAAGCTTTCTTT. Translating it yields CSHEDRVNTEAFF. The chain joins TRBV29-1 to TRBJ1-1, with 8 bases matching TRBD1. In germline, CDR1 is SQVTM, CDR2 ANQGSEA. Germline trimming cut 8 bases from V and 2 bases from J; bases unmatched to any gene: 7. This CDR3 comprises 13 residues.

The chain uses TRBV4-1 and TRBJ2-3, with D possibly matching TRBD2 (6 bases). The CDR3 extends over 15 amino acids. V dropped 2 bases and J dropped 2 bases, with 11 bases sitting between them. Germline V gene lookup returns CDR1 MGHRA and CDR2 YSYEKL. For the CDR3, the DNA is TGCGCCAGCAGCCAACCACGGGGGATCACAGATACGCAGTATTTT. Its protein is CASSQPRGITDTQYF.

This clone has a single count. The chain combines TRBV27 with TRBJ2-3, with 11 bases aligning to TRBD1. Losses at the gene ends were 6 bases for V and 2 bases for J; bases not matched to a gene: 7. This CDR3 is built from 16 residues. Germline V gene lookup returns CDR1 MNHEY and CDR2 SMNVEV (reference sequence). The CDR3 DNA sequence: TGTGCCAGCAGGTGGCCGGGACAGGGGGTCACAGATACGCAGTATTTT. This sequence encodes CASRWPGQGVTDTQYF.

Only a few counts were recorded for this clone. V gene TRBV27 combines with J gene TRBJ1-2; D possibly corresponds to TRBD1 (6 bases). The CDR3 is 14 residues long. Between the trimmed V and J ends, which lost 2 bases and 6 bases, there was a span of 13 bases. From germline, CDR1 is MNHEY and CDR2 SMNVEV (reference sequence). The CDR3 nucleotides are TGTGCCAGCAGTTTAATGGGGGGGGCCCATGGCTACACCTTC. Protein sequence: CASSLMGGAHGYTF.

The rearrangement links TRBV13 to TRBJ2-5, with TRBD1 as a possible D gene (6 bases). The CDR3 sequence is 14 residues long. Deletions cut 5 bases from V and 3 bases from J, with 13 bases between. Germline CDR1 is PRHDT and CDR2 is FYEKMQ (reference sequence). The CDR3 DNA sequence: TGTGCCAGCAGCCTCCGCAGGGGCGAAGAGACCCAGTACTTC. It specifies CASSLRRGEETQYF.

The V call is TRBV18, the J call TRBJ2-1, with no clear D. The germline V gene has CDR1 KGHSH and CDR2 LQKENI. The CDR3 length is 15 residues. Trimming cost V 6 bases and J 0 bases, with 12 bases left between them. This CDR3 is CASSMGTYSYNEQFF. The CDR3 nucleotides read TGTGCCAGCTCGATGGGCACCTACTCCTACAATGAGCAGTTCTTC.

The rearrangement uses TRBV7-8 and TRBJ1-5; 9 nucleotides align to TRBD1. The CDR3 consists of 17 residues. V shed 5 bases and J 6 bases; nucleotides not matched to a gene: 14. Germline CDR1 SGHVS, CDR2 FQNEAQ. CDR3 nucleotides: TGTGCCAGCAGCCTCCGAGTCGGACAGGGGTCTGTTCAGCCCCAGCATTTT. Translation gives CASSLRVGQGSVQPQHF.

In this sample, this clone turned up a few times. The J gene is TRBJ1-6, the V gene TRBV30; maybe TRBD1 (6 bases). Trimming left V 3 bases short and J 1 base short, with 10 bases between. The CDR3 is 15 amino acids. Germline V CDR1 and CDR2: GTSNPN, SVGIG (reference sequence). CDR3 coding DNA: TGTGCCTGGAGAAGAGGGGGATCCTATAATTCACCCCTCCACTTT. Translated: CAWRRGGSYNSPLHF.